These 3 T cell receptor beta chains share one sample of origin, sequenced in a study of cytomegalovirus exposure and HLA in healthy donors. The PCR employed 60 Vbeta primers together with 13 Jbeta primers. Assay used: immunoSEQ multiplex PCR; TCRdb lists only in-frame clones, some missing. This repertoire shows more than 150,000 clones, roughly 83% found once; its top ten account for more than 1.5%. The sequenced sample was PBMCs. The receptors were sampled from a woman under 30 in good health and CMV-seronegative.

This chain connects TRBV9 to TRBJ2-3, with 7 bases matching TRBD1. Trimming cost V 0 bases and J 3 bases; bases outside gene matches: 7. This CDR3 has 16 residues. Germline assignment: CDR1 SGDLS and CDR2 YYNGEE. The CDR3 DNA reads TGTGCCAGCAGCGTAGAGGGGGCTAGGGGAACAGATACGCAGTATTTT. Translated, it gives CASSVEGARGTDTQYF. Complete variable domain (other parts from reference TRBV9 and TRBJ2-3): DSGVTQTPKHLITATGQRVTLRCSPRSGDLSVYWYQQSLDQGLQFLIQYYNGEERAKGNILERFSAQQFPDLHSELNLSSLELGDSALYFCASSVEGARGTDTQYFGPGTRLTVL.

The V and J genes are TRBV6-5 and TRBJ1-2, with 9 bases fitting TRBD1. This CDR3 has 14 residues. V lost 3 bases and J lost 4; bases outside the gene matches: 3. Germline assignment: CDR1 MNHEY and CDR2 SVGAGI. In nucleotides, the CDR3 is TGTGCCAGCAGTTATGAGGACAGGGGCTATGGCTACACCTTC. It translates to CASSYEDRGYGYTF.

This chain connects TRBV6-1 to TRBJ1-2, with 7 bases that match TRBD1. The J segment lost 4 bases and the V segment lost 5 bases, leaving 4 bases of the junction unmatched. The length of the CDR3 is 13 residues. Per the germline V gene, CDR1 is MNHNS and CDR2 is SASEGT. CDR3: CASSWGQLYGYTF. CDR3 in DNA: TGTGCCAGCAGTTGGGGACAGCTCTATGGCTACACCTTC.